This section outlines one TCR beta chain sequence together with its context. Enrolled during active infection, Seattle patients were then followed longitudinally. This record belongs to a study of blood T cell repertoires in COVID-19. For the study at large: Both acute and convalescent COVID-19 samples were obtained from the United States, Italy and Spain. In each case, the material was cDNA or gDNA derived from T cells, B-cell-depleted T cells, or PBMCs.

Original processing notes: Researchers report that nucleated cell counts were estimated from reference gene primer amplification. Clones were sequenced by immunoSEQ multiplex PCR, and TCRdb holds only the in-frame ones, with some missing. V, J and clone size reflect that table, while D and trimming were determined from the DNA. The sample lists 60,000 to 70,000 clones, approximately 83% occurring once. Germline V gives CDR1 MGHRA, CDR2 YSYEKL. Deletions cut 1 base from V and 9 bases from J, with 13 bases between. This CDR3 spans 15 amino acids. Sequenced: peripheral blood. This TCR derives from a middle-aged man with COVID-19, enrolled during active disease. The J gene is TRBJ1-6, the V gene TRBV4-1; D possibly corresponds to TRBD1 (6 bases). The CDR3 nucleotides are TGCGCCAGCAGCCAAGTTTGGCAGGGGACTTCACCCCTCCACTTT. This codes for CASSQVWQGTSPLHF.